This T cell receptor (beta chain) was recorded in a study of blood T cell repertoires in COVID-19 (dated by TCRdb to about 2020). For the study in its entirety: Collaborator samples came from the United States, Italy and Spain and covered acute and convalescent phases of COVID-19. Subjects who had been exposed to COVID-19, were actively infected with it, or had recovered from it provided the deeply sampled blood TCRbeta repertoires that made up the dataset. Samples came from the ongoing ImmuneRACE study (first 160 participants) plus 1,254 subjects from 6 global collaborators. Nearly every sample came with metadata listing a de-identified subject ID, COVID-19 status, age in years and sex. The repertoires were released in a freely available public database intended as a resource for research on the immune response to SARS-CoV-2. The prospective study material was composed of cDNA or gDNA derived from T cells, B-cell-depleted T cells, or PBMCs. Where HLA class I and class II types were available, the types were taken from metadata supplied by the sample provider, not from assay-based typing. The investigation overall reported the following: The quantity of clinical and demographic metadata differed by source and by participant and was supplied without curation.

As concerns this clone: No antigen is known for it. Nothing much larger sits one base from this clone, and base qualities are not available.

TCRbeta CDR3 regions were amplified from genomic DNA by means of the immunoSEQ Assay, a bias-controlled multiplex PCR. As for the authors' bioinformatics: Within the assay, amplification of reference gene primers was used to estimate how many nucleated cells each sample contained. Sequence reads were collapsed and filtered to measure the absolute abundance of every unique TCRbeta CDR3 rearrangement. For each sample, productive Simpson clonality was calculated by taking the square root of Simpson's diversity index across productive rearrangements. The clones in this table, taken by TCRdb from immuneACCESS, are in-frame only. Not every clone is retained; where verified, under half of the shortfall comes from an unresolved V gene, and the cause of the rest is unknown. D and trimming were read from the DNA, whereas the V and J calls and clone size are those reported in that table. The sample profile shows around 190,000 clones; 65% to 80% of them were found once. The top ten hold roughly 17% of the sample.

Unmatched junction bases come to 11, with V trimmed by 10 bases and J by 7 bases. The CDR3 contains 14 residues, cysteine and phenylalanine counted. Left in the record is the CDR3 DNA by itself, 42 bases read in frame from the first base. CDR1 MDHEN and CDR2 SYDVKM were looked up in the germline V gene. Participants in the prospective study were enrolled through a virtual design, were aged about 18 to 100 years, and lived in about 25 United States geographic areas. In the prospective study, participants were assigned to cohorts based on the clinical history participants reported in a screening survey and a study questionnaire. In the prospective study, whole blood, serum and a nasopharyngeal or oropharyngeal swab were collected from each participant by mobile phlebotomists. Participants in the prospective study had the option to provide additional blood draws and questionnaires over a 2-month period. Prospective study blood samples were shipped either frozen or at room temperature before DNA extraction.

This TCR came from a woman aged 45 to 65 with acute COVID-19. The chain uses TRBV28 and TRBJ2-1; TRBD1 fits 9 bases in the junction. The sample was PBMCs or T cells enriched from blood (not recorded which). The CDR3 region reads CATYGTGFGNEQFF. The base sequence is TGTGCCACCTATGGGACAGGGTTTGGTAATGAGCAGTTCTTC.